This TCR beta chain is drawn from a study of metastatic and nonmetastatic thyroid tumors. Prior to thyroid surgery, none of the patients had received any treatment. Per the original data handling: Differences in CDR3 between clinicopathological groups were drawn on to build a classifier intended to discriminate distant-metastatic papillary thyroid cancer patients. With MiXCR, TCRdb reprocessed the PCR reads. Clone size and V and J calls follow TCRdb, not the original study. Among almost 35,000 clones, less than 40% were seen once, and the ten largest hold over 20%. Trimming left V 8 bases short and J 3 bases short, with 17 bases between. CDR3 length: 14 amino acids. The germline gives CDR1 MNHNS, CDR2 SASEGT. The table lists this clone with many counts.

This receptor was identified in a female donor with papillary thyroid cancer or a benign thyroid nodule (not recorded which). Some clones in this sample may be carry-over from other donors' samples. The sample comprised tumor tissue. V gene TRBV6-1 combines with J gene TRBJ2-7; D gene ambiguous. CDR3 sequence (DNA): TGTGCCAGCGCGGCAGCCACTACTTACTACGAGCAGTACTTC. Protein product: CASAAATTYYEQYF.